The 11 T cell receptor beta chains below were found in one sample sequenced in a study of blood T cell repertoires in COVID-19. Data came from immunoSEQ multiplex PCR; TCRdb stores just in-frame clones and leaves some out. The sample records 150,000 to 200,000 clones, about three quarters being singletons. What was sequenced was peripheral blood. All receptors derive from a woman in her seventies with acute or convalescent COVID-19.

This clone was counted only a few times. CDR3 DNA sequence: TGTGCCAGCAGGGACAGTCCCCGACGATACGAGCAGTACTTC. Encoded protein: CASRDSPRRYEQYF. The V call is TRBV6-5, the J call TRBJ2-7; the D gene is possibly TRBD1 (6 bases). V dropped 6 bases and J dropped 4 bases, with 16 bases sitting between them. This CDR3 comprises 14 residues. The germline CDR1 and CDR2 sequences are MNHEY and SVGAGI.

This clone was detected only once. The chain links TRBV29-1 to TRBJ2-1, with TRBD2 identical over 11 bases. The CDR3 totals 18 residues. Trimming took 7 bases from V and 6 from J; bases not matched to a gene: 20. Germline V gene sequence: CDR1 SQVTM, CDR2 ANQGSEA. The CDR3 nucleotides are TGCAGCGCAGAGGATAGTAGCGGGAGGGCATCGCTTCGCAATGAGCAGTTCTTC. This codes for CSAEDSSGRASLRNEQFF.

This rearrangement joins TRBV5-8 to TRBJ2-3, with D possibly matching TRBD2 (6 bases). V lost 4 bases to trimming and J lost 2 bases, with 14 bases between them. The CDR3 extends over 15 amino acids. The V gene's germline CDR1 is SGHTS and CDR2 YDEGEE. The CDR3 DNA sequence: TGTGCCAGCAGCGCGGGATCCCCGAACACAGATACGCAGTATTTT. Its translation: CASSAGSPNTDTQYF.

The rearrangement links TRBV3-1 (or the pseudogene TRBV3-2) to TRBJ1-1; possible D gene TRBD1, 6 bases. This CDR3 is 14 amino acids long. The V end was cut by 2 bases, the J end by 2 bases, with 9 bases between. CDR1 is LGHDT, CDR2 YNNKEL, per germline (reference sequence). The CDR3 is CASSQPQGNTEAFF. CDR3 sequence (DNA): TGTGCCAGCAGCCAACCACAGGGCAACACTGAAGCTTTCTTT.

The chain is built from TRBV5-4 and TRBJ2-7; 9 bases line up with TRBD2. The CDR3 is 16 amino acids. Germline CDR1 SGHNT, CDR2 YYREEE (reference sequence). V dropped 3 bases and J dropped 3; count of bases not matched to a gene: 10. For the CDR3, the DNA is TGTGCCAGCAGCTCCTCCCGGACTAGCGCTAACTACGAGCAGTACTTC. Translated: CASSSSRTSANYEQYF.

The rearrangement uses TRBV3-1 (or the pseudogene TRBV3-2) and TRBJ1-2; D is unclear. The CDR3 loop spans 15 amino acids. V was cut by 1 base and J by 8 bases, with 17 bases left in between. Germline assignment: CDR1 LGHDT and CDR2 YNNKEL (reference sequence). CDR3 in amino acids: CASSQVEGRAGGYTF. Here the CDR3 DNA reads TGTGCCAGCAGCCAAGTCGAAGGGCGGGCGGGCGGCTACACCTTC.

The J gene is TRBJ2-5, the V gene TRBV2; 8 bases agree with TRBD2. Trimming at V came to 6 bases and at J to 5 bases, leaving 11 bases not matched to a gene. Germline-derived CDR1 and CDR2 are SNHLY and FYNNEI. The CDR3 is made up of 15 amino acids. For the CDR3, the DNA is TGTGCCAGCAGCCAAACTAGCGGATCTGGGGAGACCCAGTACTTC. Translated, it gives CASSQTSGSGETQYF.

The V call is TRBV5-6, the J call TRBJ2-7; a possible D gene is TRBD1 (6 bases). Per the germline V gene, CDR1 is SGHDT and CDR2 is YYEEEE. The CDR3 is 14 amino acids. V was pared by 3 bases and J by 2 bases, with 12 bases between. CDR3 amino acids: CASSWGTIAYEQYF. CDR3 DNA: TGTGCCAGCAGCTGGGGGACAATCGCCTACGAGCAGTACTTC.

The rearrangement links TRBV3-1 (or the pseudogene TRBV3-2) to TRBJ1-3; a weak D match, TRBD1 (5 bases). V shed 3 bases and J shed 3 bases, with 9 bases lying between them. The CDR3 is made up of 14 amino acids. CDR1 and CDR2 from the germline V gene are LGHDT and YNNKEL (reference sequence). The CDR3 region is CASSQGPNGNTIYF. The CDR3 DNA follows: TGTGCCAGCAGCCAGGGGCCAAATGGAAACACCATATATTTT.

The gene calls are TRBV5-8 and TRBJ1-6; D is ambiguous. The CDR3 sequence is 18 residues long. Trimming took off 1 base at V and 1 base at J, with 15 bases between the two ends. CDR1 is SGHTS and CDR2 is YDEGEE in the germline V gene. The CDR3 region has the DNA TGTGCCAGCAGCTTGCCGGGAGGAGCTGGGTCCTATAATTCACCCCTCCACTTT. This sequence encodes CASSLPGGAGSYNSPLHF.

V is TRBV12-3 or TRBV12-4 and J is TRBJ2-2; tentatively, D is TRBD2 (5 bases). The CDR3 runs 12 residues. V dropped 6 bases and J dropped 8 bases, with 10 bases sitting between them. The CDR3 spells CASSIEGGELFF. Here the CDR3 DNA reads TGTGCCAGCAGCATCGAGGGTGGGGAGCTGTTTTTT.